This T cell receptor beta chain was sequenced during a study of blood T cell repertoires in COVID-19. Germline lookup yields CDR1 SGHNT and CDR2 YENEEA. V trimming: 0 bases; J trimming: 5 bases; junction bases outside the gene matches: 6. This CDR3 contains 16 residues. Sequencing was performed with immunoSEQ multiplex PCR; in TCRdb, only in-frame clones are kept and a portion is missing. The sample yields about 410,000 clones, roughly 90% seen once. This rearrangement joins TRBV11-3 to TRBJ2-3; 9 bases map to TRBD2. The sequenced sample consisted of peripheral blood. The receptor's source is a woman between 40 and 55 years old with COVID-19, enrolled during active disease. CDR3 sequence reads: CASSLDLGGGGDTQYF. CDR3 nucleotides: TGTGCCAGCAGCTTAGATCTCGGCGGGGGGGGAGATACGCAGTATTTT.